These 27 T cell receptor beta chains originate from one sample sequenced in a study of blood T cell repertoires in COVID-19. Sequencing used immunoSEQ multiplex PCR; TCRdb keeps in-frame clones, though not all of them. In the table there are some 200,000 clones, 86% of which are singletons. Sequenced material: PBMCs or T cells enriched from blood (not recorded which). The receptors here all came from a woman in her thirties or forties with acute COVID-19.

The genes are TRBV6-1 and TRBJ2-6; D gene ambiguous. CDR3 length: 13 amino acids. Trimming pared 8 bases from V and 0 bases from J, leaving 5 bases between. Germline CDR1 and CDR2: MNHNS and SASEGT. CDR3 region: CASASSGANVLTF. The CDR3 nucleotides read TGTGCCAGCGCGAGCTCTGGGGCCAACGTCCTGACTTTC.

This clone is a singleton in its sample. The V and J genes are TRBV3-1 (or the pseudogene TRBV3-2) and TRBJ1-6; perhaps TRBD1 as D (6 bases). CDR3 length: 14 residues. Trimming took off 8 bases at V and 5 bases at J, with 13 bases between the two ends. Germline values: CDR1 LGHDT, CDR2 YNNKEL (reference sequence). CDR3 region: CASRGAVNNSPLHF. CDR3 nucleotides: TGTGCCAGCCGGGGGGCGGTTAATAATTCACCCCTCCACTTT.

This chain connects TRBV4-1 to TRBJ1-1; TRBD1 might be the D (6 bases). Looked up from germline, CDR1 is MGHRA and CDR2 is YSYEKL. Trimming cost V 1 base and J 5 bases, with 17 bases left between them. The CDR3 totals 16 residues. The CDR3 DNA is TGCGCCAGCAGCCAAGGCGCACAGGGAAGGGGAACTGAAGCTTTCTTT. It codes for CASSQGAQGRGTEAFF.

Written as DNA, the CDR3 is TGTGCCACCAGTGATTTTGGCCGGGGAGCTGGAGAGACCCAGTACTTC. This translates into CATSDFGRGAGETQYF. The V call is TRBV24-1, the J call TRBJ2-5; possibly TRBD2 for D (5 bases). Deletions cut 1 base from V and 4 bases from J, with 15 bases between. The CDR3 sequence is 16 residues long. CDR1 KGHDR and CDR2 SFDVKD come from the germline V gene.

The chain links TRBV5-8 to TRBJ1-5; 8 nucleotides align to TRBD1. V dropped 4 bases and J dropped 2; count of bases not matched to a gene: 5. CDR3 length: 15 residues. Germline values: CDR1 SGHTS, CDR2 YDEGEE. The CDR3 reads CASSHDRGGNQPQHF. The CDR3 coding sequence is TGTGCCAGCAGCCACGACAGGGGTGGCAATCAGCCCCAGCATTTT.

The table lists this clone with a few counts. V gene TRBV18 combines with J gene TRBJ1-1; D uncertain. In germline, CDR1 is KGHSH, CDR2 LQKENI. V was clipped by 2 bases and J by 4 bases, with 11 bases between them. The CDR3 loop spans 14 amino acids. In DNA form, the CDR3 reads TGTGCCAGCTCACCATCGGGTTGGGTCACTGAAGCTTTCTTT. This codes for CASSPSGWVTEAFF.

The chain links TRBV27 to TRBJ1-1; 8 bases fit TRBD1. From germline, CDR1 is MNHEY and CDR2 SMNVEV (reference sequence). J gave up 7 bases and V 0 bases, and 1 base lay outside the gene matches. CDR3 length: 13 amino acids. As DNA, the CDR3 is TGTGCCAGCAGTTTATCCGGACAGGGTGAAGCTTTCTTT. This encodes CASSLSGQGEAFF.

As concerns this clone: This sample includes further DNA sequences coding for the same CDR3. The chain uses TRBV9 and TRBJ2-3; the match to TRBD2 covers 10 bases. V gave up 4 bases and J gave up 1 base; unmatched junction bases: 3. This CDR3 is 15 amino acids long. CDR1 is SGDLS, CDR2 YYNGEE, per germline. The CDR3 DNA sequence: TGTGCCAGCAGCCCAGGGACTAGCGGCACAGATACGCAGTATTTT. The encoded protein is CASSPGTSGTDTQYF. The full variable domain, with the rest looked up from reference TRBV9 and TRBJ2-3, is DSGVTQTPKHLITATGQRVTLRCSPRSGDLSVYWYQQSLDQGLQFLIQYYNGEERAKGNILERFSAQQFPDLHSELNLSSLELGDSALYFCASSPGTSGTDTQYFGPGTRLTVL.

This clone was detected only once. The rearrangement joins TRBV5-4 to TRBJ2-7, with D unclear. V lost 1 base to trimming and J lost 0 bases, with 8 bases between them. Germline V gives CDR1 SGHNT, CDR2 YYREEE (reference sequence). The CDR3 contains 14 residues. The CDR3 is CASSLRESSYEQYV. Here the CDR3 DNA reads TGTGCCAGCAGCTTGCGAGAGAGCTCCTACGAGCAGTACGTC.

This chain connects TRBV28 to TRBJ1-1; possible D gene TRBD1, 5 bases. Germline-derived CDR1 and CDR2 are MDHEN and SYDVKM. The CDR3 spans 15 residues. Trimming pared 1 base from V and 2 bases from J, leaving 11 bases between. The CDR3 coding sequence is TGTGCCAGCAGTTTATCGACAGTAGTTAACACTGAAGCTTTCTTT. Residues: CASSLSTVVNTEAFF.

The chain combines TRBV10-3 with TRBJ1-1; TRBD1 matches 9 bases. CDR3 length: 16 amino acids. With V trimmed by 4 bases and J by 0 bases, 6 bases remained unmatched. CDR1 is ENHRY and CDR2 is SYGVKD in the germline V gene. This CDR3 is CAISGRDRAMNTEAFF. CDR3 nucleotides: TGTGCCATCAGTGGCCGGGACAGGGCAATGAACACTGAAGCTTTCTTT.

V usage is TRBV6-5 and J usage is TRBJ1-5, with TRBD1 matching 7 bases. This CDR3 comprises 15 residues. J gave up 6 bases and V 8 bases, and 13 bases lay outside the gene matches. The germline V gene has CDR1 MNHEY and CDR2 SVGAGI. CDR3 region: CASASRGNIPQPQHF. CDR3 in DNA: TGTGCCAGCGCAAGCAGGGGGAATATTCCTCAGCCCCAGCATTTT.

This clone appeared a single time. This chain uses TRBV28 with TRBJ1-2; TRBD1 matches at 9 bases. Germline CDR1 is MDHEN and CDR2 is SYDVKM. Losses at the gene ends were 10 bases for V and 5 bases for J; bases not matched to a gene: 14. The CDR3 consists of 15 residues. The CDR3 here is CATLPGQGRWYGYTF. The CDR3, as DNA: TGTGCCACCCTCCCGGGACAGGGCCGTTGGTATGGCTACACCTTC.

V and J are TRBV19 and TRBJ2-7; 10 bases line up with TRBD1. This CDR3 is built from 16 residues. The V gene's germline CDR1 is LNHDA and CDR2 SQIVND (reference sequence). V gave up 4 bases and J gave up 6 bases; unmatched junction bases: 12. CDR3 DNA sequence: TGTGCCAGTAGTAGGGGGACAGGGGACGGTGGCCGCGAGCAGTACTTC. It yields the protein CASSRGTGDGGREQYF.

The chain recombines TRBV6-2 or TRBV6-3 with TRBJ1-1; a weak D match, TRBD1 (6 bases). Germline values: CDR1 MNHEY, CDR2 SVGEGT. The CDR3 is made up of 13 amino acids. The V and J ends lost 5 bases and 1 base respectively, with 8 bases between them. CDR3 amino acids: CASSGRGNTEAFF. The DNA of the CDR3 is TGTGCCAGCAGTGGCAGGGGGAACACTGAAGCTTTCTTT.

This clone was seen a handful of times. The chain joins TRBV5-1 to TRBJ1-2; D call uncertain. Germline lookup yields CDR1 SGHRS and CDR2 YFSETQ. The V end lost 0 bases, the J end lost 1 base, and 7 bases lay between the germline ends. The CDR3 has 14 residues. CDR3 protein: CASSLAEVNYGYTF. CDR3 DNA sequence: TGCGCCAGCAGCTTGGCCGAGGTTAACTATGGCTACACCTTC. Using reference TRBV5-1 and TRBJ1-2 for the parts outside the CDR3, the full variable domain is KAGVTQTPRYLIKTRGQQVTLSCSPISGHRSVSWYQQTPGQGLQFLFEYFSETQRNKGNFPGRFSGRQFSNSRSEMNVSTLELGDSALYLCASSLAEVNYGYTFGSGTRLTVV.

This clone showed up just once. The genes are TRBV7-2 and TRBJ1-2, with TRBD1 identical over 9 bases. The CDR3 extends over 16 amino acids. In germline, CDR1 is SGHTA, CDR2 FQGNSA. With V trimmed by 4 bases and J by 6 bases, 12 bases remained unmatched. CDR3: CASSSYRTGELNGYTF. The DNA of the CDR3 is TGTGCCAGCAGCTCCTATAGGACAGGGGAACTCAATGGCTACACCTTC.

V and J are TRBV2 and TRBJ1-5; 11 nucleotides line up with TRBD1. The CDR3 contains 16 residues. In germline, CDR1 is SNHLY, CDR2 FYNNEI. V lost 3 bases to trimming and J lost 5 bases; unmatched junction nucleotides: 6. CDR3 in DNA: TGTGCCAGCAGTGATGAGGACAGGGGGCTATATCAGCCCCAGCATTTT. Translation: CASSDEDRGLYQPQHF.

V usage is TRBV19 and J usage is TRBJ1-1; no reliable D call. CDR3 size: 13 residues. V was clipped by 9 bases and J by 4 bases, with 15 bases between them. Germline assignment: CDR1 LNHDA and CDR2 SQIVND (reference sequence). The CDR3 spells CASEGRSTTEAFF. The CDR3 nucleotides read TGTGCCAGCGAAGGGAGAAGTACCACTGAAGCTTTCTTT.

This chain links TRBV5-4 with TRBJ1-1; 9 bases line up with TRBD1. The germline gives CDR1 SGHNT, CDR2 YYREEE (reference sequence). The CDR3 spans 13 residues. The J segment lost 4 bases and the V segment lost 4 bases, leaving 2 bases of the junction unmatched. CDR3 in DNA: TGTGCCAGCAGCCGGGACAGGGCCACTGAAGCTTTCTTT. Protein product: CASSRDRATEAFF.

This clone was counted only a few times. V usage is TRBV24-1 and J usage is TRBJ1-2, with a weak D call TRBD1 (5 bases). Trimming took 3 bases from V and 4 from J, leaving 11 bases between them. The CDR3 length is 14 residues. In germline, CDR1 is KGHDR, CDR2 SFDVKD. The CDR3 nucleotides are TGTGCCACCAGTGATCTTAGGGGCGGCTATGGCTACACCTTC. This gives the protein CATSDLRGGYGYTF.

This clone was picked up one time. The V call is TRBV18, the J call TRBJ1-1; 8 bases are a match to TRBD1. This CDR3 is built from 15 residues. Trimming cost V 2 bases and J 1 base; bases outside gene matches: 3. Germline assignment: CDR1 KGHSH and CDR2 LQKENI. DNA of the CDR3: TGTGCCAGCTCACCAGGACAGGGATCGAACACTGAAGCTTTCTTT. Translation: CASSPGQGSNTEAFF.

The chain employs TRBV7-8 and TRBJ1-1; D ambiguous. Germline V gene data show CDR1 as SGHVS and CDR2 as FQNEAQ. The V end lost 1 base, the J end lost 1 base, and 10 bases lay between the germline ends. The CDR3 sequence is 15 residues long. DNA of the CDR3: TGTGCCAGCAGCTTAGTGGCGGTAACGAACACTGAAGCTTTCTTT. Translated, it gives CASSLVAVTNTEAFF. The whole variable domain, filled in from reference TRBV7-8 and TRBJ1-1, reads GAGVSQSPRYKVAKRGQDVALRCDPISGHVSLFWYQQALGQGPEFLTYFQNEAQLDKSGLPSDRFFAERPEGSVSTLKIQRTQQEDSAVYLCASSLVAVTNTEAFFGQGTRLTVV.

This clone was found once. V and J are TRBV2 and TRBJ2-5; 7 bases line up with TRBD1. The CDR3 extends over 15 amino acids. The ends lost 8 bases at V and 4 bases at J; junction bases unmatched: 13. Germline V gives CDR1 SNHLY, CDR2 FYNNEI. CDR3 residues: CASLSRQGRVETQYF. CDR3 nucleotides: TGTGCCAGCCTTAGTCGACAGGGACGGGTAGAGACCCAGTACTTC. The variable domain in full, with the rest retrieved from reference TRBV2 and TRBJ2-5, is EPEVTQTPSHQVTQMGQEVILRCVPISNHLYFYWYRQILGQKVEFLVSFYNNEISEKSEIFDDQFSVERPDGSNFTLKIRSTKLEDSAMYFCASLSRQGRVETQYFGPGTRLLVL.

The chain recombines TRBV19 with TRBJ1-2; TRBD1 aligns across 8 bases. The germline V gene encodes CDR1 LNHDA and CDR2 SQIVND (reference sequence). V lost 1 base, J lost 4 bases, and 2 bases stayed unmatched. The length of the CDR3 is 14 residues. The CDR3 region has the DNA TGTGCCAGTAGTATAGCAGACAGGGGCTATGGCTACACCTTC. Protein: CASSIADRGYGYTF. Complete variable domain (other parts from reference TRBV19 and TRBJ1-2): DGGITQSPKYLFRKEGQNVTLSCEQNLNHDAMYWYRQDPGQGLRLIYYSQIVNDFQKGDIAEGYSVSREKKESFPLTVTSAQKNPTAFYLCASSIADRGYGYTFGSGTRLTVV.

The genes are TRBV30 and TRBJ1-3; 10 bases agree with TRBD1. Germline V CDR1 and CDR2: GTSNPN, SVGIG (reference sequence). The CDR3 spans 16 residues. V dropped 4 bases and J dropped 4; count of bases not matched to a gene: 10. The CDR3 reads CAWNHPGQGFGNTIYF. The CDR3 bases are TGTGCCTGGAACCATCCGGGACAGGGGTTCGGAAACACCATATATTTT. The entire variable domain, with the rest obtained from reference TRBV30 and TRBJ1-3, is as follows: SQTIHQWPATLVQPVGSPLSLECTVEGTSNPNLYWYRQAAGRGLQLLFYSVGIGQISSEVPQNLSASRPQDRQFILSSKKLLLSDSGFYLCAWNHPGQGFGNTIYFGEGSWLTVV.

This chain connects TRBV14 to TRBJ1-1; 7 bases are shared with TRBD1. This CDR3 is built from 15 residues. V dropped 5 bases and J dropped 7; count of bases not matched to a gene: 13. Germline V lookup: CDR1 SGHDN, CDR2 FVKESK. DNA for the CDR3: TGTGCCAGCAGCTCGCGACAGGGTTGGGGTGGTGAAGCTTTCTTT. This translates into CASSSRQGWGGEAFF.